The clone carrying this T cell receptor beta chain was observed many times. The antigen remains unidentified. V was trimmed by 5 bases and J by 2 bases, leaving 9 bases between them. CDR1 and CDR2 from the germline V gene are SEHNR and FQNEAQ (reference sequence). This CDR3 has 14 amino acids. Eligible hyperthyroidism cases comprised new diagnoses of under 2 months' duration in individuals aged 18 to 65. Other autoimmune diseases, uncontrolled infections, pregnancy and lactation each led to patient exclusion. The sample originates from a study of Graves' ophthalmopathy and Graves' hyperthyroidism. The study's findings and limits: Both an approximately 70% sensitivity and a 72.22% specificity characterized the model's predictions of ophthalmopathy progression. Detection in blood was also observed for most expanded thyroid clonotypes above 0.001 frequency.

Amplified material comprised TCR beta CDR3 regions derived from RNA transcripts. Second-round multiplex PCR came after first-round RT-PCR with HTBI primers. TCRdb re-analysed the multiplex PCR reads in MiXCR, keeping a single row per CDR3 protein. This table holds 1 million to 1.3 million distinct CDR3 sequences, roughly two fifths found once. Specimen: peripheral blood or thyroid tissue (not recorded which). The source of this sequence is an adult man with Graves' hyperthyroidism. The chain combines TRBV7-9 with TRBJ1-4, with D possibly being TRBD1 (6 bases). The CDR3 nucleotides are TGTGCCAGCAGCCCTGGACAGACTAATGAAAAACTGTTTTTT. Residues: CASSPGQTNEKLFF.